This T cell receptor beta chain was sequenced during a study of OX40 agonist ivuxolimab in advanced cancers. Unmatched junction bases numbered 0, after V lost 2 bases and J lost 0 bases. This CDR3 comprises 15 residues. Germline V gene data show CDR1 as SGDLS and CDR2 as YYNGEE. In regard to this clone: The antigen remains undetermined.

Only in-frame clones appear in the TCRdb table, and some are missing; sequencing was by immunoSEQ multiplex PCR. The data show around 77,000 clones, with around nine tenths seen just once and more than 4% held by the top ten. Regarding the study as a whole: Those patients achieving a partial response at 0.1-3.0 mg/kg showed among the lowest clonal expansion.

The TCR sequence derives from an adult with an advanced solid tumor such as melanoma, head and neck, liver or kidney cancer. Sequenced material: CD4+ or CD8+ T cells sorted from blood, taken in a trial of the OX40 agonist ivuxolimab. The rearrangement links TRBV9 to TRBJ2-1; 9 bases match TRBD2. The CDR3 nucleotides are TGTGCCAGCAGCGTTAGCGGGAGCTCCTACAATGAGCAGTTCTTC. It is translated as CASSVSGSSYNEQFF.